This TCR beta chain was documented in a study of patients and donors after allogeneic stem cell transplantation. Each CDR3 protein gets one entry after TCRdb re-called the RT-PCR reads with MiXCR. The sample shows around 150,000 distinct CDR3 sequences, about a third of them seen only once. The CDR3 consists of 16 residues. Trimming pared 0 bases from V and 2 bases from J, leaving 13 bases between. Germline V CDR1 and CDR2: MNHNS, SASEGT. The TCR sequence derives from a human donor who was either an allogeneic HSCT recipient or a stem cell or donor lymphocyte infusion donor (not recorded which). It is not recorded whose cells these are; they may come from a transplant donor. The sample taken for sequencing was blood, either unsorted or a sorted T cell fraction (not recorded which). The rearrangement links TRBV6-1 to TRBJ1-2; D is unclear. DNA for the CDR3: TGTGCCAGCAGTGAAGCAGAAGCCCCCCTCAACTATGGCTACACCTTC. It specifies CASSEAEAPLNYGYTF.